Shown below are 28 T cell receptor beta chains from a single sample sequenced in a study of blood T cell repertoires in COVID-19. TCRdb's table, derived via immunoSEQ multiplex PCR, lists solely in-frame clones and lacks some. The repertoire holds around 140,000 clones, with about 87% as singletons. The material sequenced was peripheral blood. Receptors originate from a human donor in a cohort sampled during active COVID-19.

The chain uses TRBV5-5 and TRBJ1-2; 8 nucleotides match TRBD1. After removal of 2 bases from V and 7 bases from J, the junction contained 10 bases not matched to a gene. Germline V gene lookup returns CDR1 SGHKS and CDR2 YYEKEE (reference sequence). The CDR3 contains 15 residues. This CDR3 is CASSFVKGTGLGYTF. In nucleotides, the CDR3 is TGTGCCAGCAGCTTTGTTAAAGGGACAGGCCTTGGCTACACCTTC.

This clone showed up just once. The V gene is TRBV4-2, the J gene TRBJ2-2, with TRBD1 matching 12 bases. The CDR3 length is 16 residues. Trimming took 1 base from V and 7 from J; bases not matched to a gene: 4. Germline loops: CDR1 LGHNA, CDR2 YNFKEQ. The CDR3 DNA reads as TGTGCCAGCAGCCAAGGGGACAGGGGGCAGGACGGGGAGCTGTTTTTT. The encoded protein is CASSQGDRGQDGELFF.

CDR3 sequence (DNA): TGTGCCAGCAGCGTGGGACAGGGTTTGAACACTGAAGCTTTCTTT. Translating it yields CASSVGQGLNTEAFF. The V and J genes are TRBV9 and TRBJ1-1; the match to TRBD1 covers 9 bases. Germline V gene lookup returns CDR1 SGDLS and CDR2 YYNGEE. V lost 2 bases and J lost 0; bases outside the gene matches: 2. The CDR3 is 15 residues long.

This sequence joins TRBV5-6 and TRBJ2-5, with D possibly being TRBD1 (6 bases). The V gene's germline CDR1 is SGHDT and CDR2 YYEEEE. The ends were cut back, 4 bases at V and 5 bases at J, with 18 bases in the middle. The CDR3 is 15 residues long. The CDR3 bases are TGTGCCAGCAGCCCACTACAGGGATCGAGGGAGACCCAGTACTTC. Protein product: CASSPLQGSRETQYF.

This chain uses TRBV7-9 with TRBJ1-2; no clear D gene. The CDR3 length is 11 residues. Germline values: CDR1 SEHNR, CDR2 FQNEAQ (reference sequence). Trimming took 0 bases from V and 13 from J, leaving 9 bases between them. CDR3 nucleotides: TGTGCCAGCAGCTTAGCCGGTCCCTTCACCTTC. It yields the protein CASSLAGPFTF.

V and J are TRBV9 and TRBJ1-2; 7 nucleotides agree with TRBD1. The CDR3 runs 15 residues. Germline lookup yields CDR1 SGDLS and CDR2 YYNGEE. After removal of 0 bases from V and 8 bases from J, the junction contained 10 bases not matched to a gene. CDR3 region: CASSVALGGARGYTF. The CDR3 bases are TGTGCCAGCAGCGTAGCCTTAGGGGGCGCCCGGGGCTACACCTTC.

This clone was counted only a few times. The chain is built from TRBV4-2 and TRBJ2-2; a possible D gene is TRBD2 (6 bases). V lost 2 bases and J 4 bases, leaving 14 bases between the germline ends. Per germline, CDR1 LGHNA and CDR2 YNFKEQ. There are 16 residues in the CDR3. The DNA for the CDR3 is TGTGCCAGCAGCCAATTTATAGCAGCGGGCACCGGGGAGCTGTTTTTT. This encodes CASSQFIAAGTGELFF.

The rearrangement joins TRBV9 to TRBJ2-3; possible D gene TRBD2, 6 bases. CDR3 size: 15 residues. Trimming took 5 bases from V and 0 from J, leaving 13 bases between them. Germline assignment: CDR1 SGDLS and CDR2 YYNGEE. The CDR3 coding sequence is TGTGCCAGCAGGCCAGAGGGGACTAGCACAGATACGCAGTATTTT. Translating gives CASRPEGTSTDTQYF. The full variable domain, its missing parts supplied by reference TRBV9 and TRBJ2-3, is DSGVTQTPKHLITATGQRVTLRCSPRSGDLSVYWYQQSLDQGLQFLIQYYNGEERAKGNILERFSAQQFPDLHSELNLSSLELGDSALYFCASRPEGTSTDTQYFGPGTRLTVL.

The chain employs TRBV7-9 and TRBJ2-7, with D hard to call. The CDR3 covers 16 residues. V lost 1 base, J lost 6 bases, and 19 bases lay in between. Germline V lookup: CDR1 SEHNR, CDR2 FQNEAQ (reference sequence). The CDR3 DNA sequence: TGTGCCAGCAGCTTAGTTACTACTTTCCCATCGGGCGAGCAGTACTTC. As protein: CASSLVTTFPSGEQYF.

The rearrangement links TRBV9 to TRBJ2-7; 9 positions match TRBD1. Germline values: CDR1 SGDLS, CDR2 YYNGEE. This CDR3 has 14 amino acids. The junction had 4 bases not matched to a gene; V was cut back by 4 bases and J by 2 bases. The CDR3 loop is CASSPGQGAYEQYF. The CDR3, as DNA: TGTGCCAGCAGCCCGGGACAGGGCGCCTACGAGCAGTACTTC.

V usage is TRBV5-1 and J usage is TRBJ1-1, with D perhaps matching TRBD1 (6 bases). The CDR3 is 14 amino acids. Trimming removed 7 bases at V and 2 bases at J, with 15 bases between. The germline V gene has CDR1 SGHRS and CDR2 YFSETQ. CDR3 nucleotides: TGCGCCAGCCGGGCAGGGACACCCAACACTGAAGCTTTCTTT. The encoded protein is CASRAGTPNTEAFF.

This chain uses TRBV30 with TRBJ2-7, with 7 bases that match TRBD1. Germline V gene data show CDR1 as GTSNPN and CDR2 as SVGIG (reference sequence). V shed 0 bases, J shed 2 bases, and the junction held 7 bases outside the gene matches. CDR3 size: 15 residues. CDR3 in DNA: TGTGCCTGGAGTGTAGGTGCAGGGGGAACCTACGAGCAGTACTTC. It translates to CAWSVGAGGTYEQYF.

The gene calls are TRBV7-9 and TRBJ2-1, with TRBD2 matching 7 bases. The CDR3 has 13 residues. Germline V gene sequence: CDR1 SEHNR, CDR2 FQNEAQ (reference sequence). The junction had 4 bases not matched to a gene; V was cut back by 3 bases and J by 8 bases. CDR3 bases: TGTGCCAGCAGCTTCCCAGGGAGGGATGAGCAGTTCTTC. It is translated as CASSFPGRDEQFF.

The rearrangement links TRBV4-3 to TRBJ2-1; maybe TRBD1 (5 bases). The V end was cut by 4 bases, the J end by 0 bases, with 13 bases between. CDR3 length: 16 amino acids. CDR1 and CDR2 from the germline V gene are LGHNA and YSLEER. The CDR3, as DNA: TGCGCCAGCAGCCTAACACAGGTGAGCTCCTACAATGAGCAGTTCTTC. Its translation is CASSLTQVSSYNEQFF.

The V and J genes are TRBV7-9 and TRBJ1-1, with D tentatively TRBD1 (5 bases). CDR3 length: 15 residues. Germline values: CDR1 SEHNR, CDR2 FQNEAQ (reference sequence). The ends were cut back, 5 bases at V and 2 bases at J, with 15 bases in the middle. The CDR3 here is CASSPLGGANTEAFF. CDR3 bases: TGTGCCAGCAGCCCCCTCGGGGGAGCCAACACTGAAGCTTTCTTT.

The V call is TRBV4-3, the J call TRBJ1-1; D is possibly TRBD1 (5 bases). V lost 0 bases and J 4 bases, leaving 9 bases between the germline ends. Germline loops: CDR1 LGHNA, CDR2 YSLEER. This CDR3 has 14 amino acids. Here the CDR3 DNA reads TGCGCCAGCAGCCAAGACAGGGTGACCACTGAAGCTTTCTTT. Translating it yields CASSQDRVTTEAFF.

The V and J genes are TRBV6-6 and TRBJ1-2, with D hard to call. The CDR3 extends over 12 amino acids. V was pared by 10 bases and J by 5 bases, with 14 bases between. Germline CDR1 reads MNHNY; CDR2 reads SVGAGI (reference sequence). CDR3 sequence reads: CAILVREYGYTF. The CDR3 DNA reads as TGTGCCATCCTGGTAAGGGAGTATGGCTACACCTTC.

CDR3 nucleotide sequence: TGTGCCAGCAGCTTCACAGGGGGCACCGGGGAGCTGTTTTTT. Its translation is CASSFTGGTGELFF. The genes are TRBV13 and TRBJ2-2, with 8 bases matching TRBD1. This CDR3 is 14 amino acids long. CDR1 is PRHDT, CDR2 FYEKMQ, per germline (reference sequence). The V gene end was trimmed by 3 bases and the J gene end by 4 bases; junction bases not matched to a gene: 1.

The rearrangement links TRBV7-6 to TRBJ2-6, with TRBD1 matching over 8 bases. Germline-derived CDR1 and CDR2 are SGHVS and FNYEAQ. The trim removed 5 bases at V and 3 bases at J, leaving 6 bases unmatched. This CDR3 spans 16 amino acids. As DNA, the CDR3 is TGTGCCAGCAGCAGGGGACAGGCTGATGGGGCCAACGTCCTGACTTTC. Its translation: CASSRGQADGANVLTF.

The rearrangement joins TRBV7-2 to TRBJ2-3; 8 nucleotides align to TRBD2. The CDR3 runs to 16 residues. From germline, CDR1 is SGHTA and CDR2 FQGNSA. Germline trimming cut 1 base from V and 0 bases from J; bases unmatched to any gene: 3. The CDR3 protein is CASSLGTSRSTDTQYF. CDR3 DNA sequence: TGTGCCAGCAGCTTAGGGACTAGCAGAAGCACAGATACGCAGTATTTT. The complete variable domain, with remaining parts taken from reference TRBV7-2 and TRBJ2-3, reads GAGVSQSPSNKVTEKGKDVELRCDPISGHTALYWYRQSLGQGLEFLIYFQGNSAPDKSGLPSDRFSAERTGGSVSTLTIQRTQQEDSAVYLCASSLGTSRSTDTQYFGPGTRLTVL.

The chain employs TRBV5-5 and TRBJ2-1, with TRBD2 as a possible D gene (6 bases). Looked up from germline, CDR1 is SGHKS and CDR2 is YYEKEE (reference sequence). V was pared by 4 bases and J by 1 base, with 12 bases between. The CDR3 consists of 15 residues. Here the CDR3 DNA reads TGTGCCAGCAGCATTACCGGGACTTCCTACAATGAGCAGTTCTTC. Amino acid sequence: CASSITGTSYNEQFF.

The V call is TRBV9, the J call TRBJ1-6; a weak D match, TRBD1 (6 bases). This CDR3 region has 15 residues. In germline, CDR1 is SGDLS, CDR2 YYNGEE. Trimming cost V 7 bases and J 2 bases, with 13 bases left between them. The CDR3 sequence: CASSEGVTYNSPLHF. The CDR3 DNA follows: TGTGCCAGCTCCGAGGGGGTGACCTATAATTCACCCCTCCACTTT. The entire variable domain, with the rest obtained from reference TRBV9 and TRBJ1-6, is as follows: DSGVTQTPKHLITATGQRVTLRCSPRSGDLSVYWYQQSLDQGLQFLIQYYNGEERAKGNILERFSAQQFPDLHSELNLSSLELGDSALYFCASSEGVTYNSPLHFGNGTRLTVT.

The genes are TRBV6-2 or TRBV6-3 and TRBJ1-3; 12 positions match TRBD1. V shed 4 bases and J 0 bases; nucleotides not matched to a gene: 4. The CDR3 is 17 amino acids. CDR1 and CDR2 from the germline V gene are MNHEY and SVGEGT. The CDR3 is CASSFGTGGPSGNTIYF. The CDR3 region has the DNA TGTGCCAGCAGTTTCGGGACAGGGGGCCCCTCTGGAAACACCATATATTTT.

This chain joins TRBV4-1 and TRBJ2-2; 7 nucleotides line up with TRBD2. The CDR3 totals 15 residues. Germline CDR1 is MGHRA and CDR2 is YSYEKL. Trimming removed 0 bases from V and 6 bases from J; junction bases left unmatched: 4. CDR3 region: CASSQESGIPGELFF. CDR3 DNA sequence: TGCGCCAGCAGCCAAGAGAGCGGGATCCCCGGGGAGCTGTTTTTT.

V usage is TRBV30 and J usage is TRBJ1-1; D gene uncertain. Per germline, CDR1 GTSNPN and CDR2 SVGIG (reference sequence). V was cut by 3 bases and J by 4 bases, with 9 bases left in between. CDR3 length: 12 amino acids. CDR3 sequence reads: CAWSWSSTEAFF. The CDR3 coding sequence is TGTGCCTGGAGCTGGTCGAGCACTGAAGCTTTCTTT.

The CDR3 coding sequence is TGTGCCAGCAGTGGGACAGTTAGGTACTACGAGCAGTACTTC. Translated: CASSGTVRYYEQYF. This chain connects TRBV2 to TRBJ2-7, with D possibly being TRBD1 (6 bases). This CDR3 is built from 14 residues. Germline-derived CDR1 and CDR2 are SNHLY and FYNNEI. Between the trimmed V and J ends, which lost 4 bases and 3 bases, there was a span of 13 bases.

The rearrangement links TRBV7-9 to TRBJ1-5, with 7 bases aligning to TRBD1. The germline gives CDR1 SEHNR, CDR2 FQNEAQ (reference sequence). V lost 4 bases to trimming and J lost 5 bases; unmatched junction nucleotides: 2. The CDR3 length is 13 residues. The DNA for the CDR3 is TGTGCCAGCAGCTCCGACAGGGATCAGCCCCAGCATTTT. Its translation: CASSSDRDQPQHF.

The chain has TRBV7-8 and TRBJ1-2; D is ambiguous. V dropped 1 base and J dropped 1 base, with 10 bases sitting between them. Germline V gives CDR1 SGHVS, CDR2 FQNEAQ. The CDR3 contains 15 residues. CDR3 sequence: CASSLDGHGNYGYTF. In DNA, the CDR3 is TGTGCCAGCAGCTTAGATGGGCATGGTAACTATGGCTACACCTTC.